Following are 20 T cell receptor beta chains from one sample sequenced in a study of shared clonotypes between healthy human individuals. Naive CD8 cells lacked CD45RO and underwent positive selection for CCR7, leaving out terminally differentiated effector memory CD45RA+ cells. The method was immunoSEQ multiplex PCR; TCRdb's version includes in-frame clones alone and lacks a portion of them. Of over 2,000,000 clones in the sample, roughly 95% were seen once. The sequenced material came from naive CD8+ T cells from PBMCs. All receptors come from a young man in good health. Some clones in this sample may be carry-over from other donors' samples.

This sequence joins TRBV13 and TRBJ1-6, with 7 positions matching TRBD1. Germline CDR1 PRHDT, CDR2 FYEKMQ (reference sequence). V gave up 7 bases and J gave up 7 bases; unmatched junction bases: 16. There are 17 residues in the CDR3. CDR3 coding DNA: TGTGCCAGCAACCCCTTAGAGGAAGGGGGCAAAAATTCACCCCTCCACTTT. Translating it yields CASNPLEEGGKNSPLHF.

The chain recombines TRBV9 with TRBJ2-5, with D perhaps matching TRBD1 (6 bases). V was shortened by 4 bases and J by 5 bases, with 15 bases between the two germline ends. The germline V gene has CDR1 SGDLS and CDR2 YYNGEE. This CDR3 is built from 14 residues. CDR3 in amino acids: CASSKSGDAETQYF. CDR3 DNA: TGTGCCAGCAGCAAATCAGGGGATGCGGAGACCCAGTACTTC.

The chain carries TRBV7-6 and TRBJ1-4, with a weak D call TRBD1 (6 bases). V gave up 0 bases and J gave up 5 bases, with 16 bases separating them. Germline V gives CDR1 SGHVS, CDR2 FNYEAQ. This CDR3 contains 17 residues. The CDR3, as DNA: TGTGCCAGCAGCTTAGCGTCAGGGGCGGCTTTAAATGAAAAACTGTTTTTT. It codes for CASSLASGAALNEKLFF. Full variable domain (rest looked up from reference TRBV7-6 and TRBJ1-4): GAGVSQSPRYKVTKRGQDVALRCDPISGHVSLYWYRQALGQGPEFLTYFNYEAQQDKSGLPNDRFSAERPEGSISTLTIQRTEQRDSAMYRCASSLASGAALNEKLFFGSGTQLSVL.

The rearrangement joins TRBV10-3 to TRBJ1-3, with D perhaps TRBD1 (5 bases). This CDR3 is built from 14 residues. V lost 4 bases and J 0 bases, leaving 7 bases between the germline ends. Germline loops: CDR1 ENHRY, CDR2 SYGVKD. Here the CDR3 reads CAISGDSSGNTIYF. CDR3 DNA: TGTGCCATCAGTGGAGACAGCTCTGGAAACACCATATATTTT.

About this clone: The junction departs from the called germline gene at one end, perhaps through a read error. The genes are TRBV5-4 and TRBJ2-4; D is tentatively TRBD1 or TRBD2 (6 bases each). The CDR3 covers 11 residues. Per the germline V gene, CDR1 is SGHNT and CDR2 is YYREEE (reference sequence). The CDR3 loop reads CASSAGHRYVF. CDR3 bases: TGTGCCAGCAGCGCGGGACACCGGTATGTTTTC.

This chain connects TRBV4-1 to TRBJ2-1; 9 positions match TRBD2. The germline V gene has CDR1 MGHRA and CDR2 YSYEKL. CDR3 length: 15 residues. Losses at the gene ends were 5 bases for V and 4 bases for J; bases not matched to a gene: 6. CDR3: CASSFRLAAYNEQFF. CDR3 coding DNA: TGCGCCAGCAGCTTTCGACTAGCGGCTTACAATGAGCAGTTCTTC.

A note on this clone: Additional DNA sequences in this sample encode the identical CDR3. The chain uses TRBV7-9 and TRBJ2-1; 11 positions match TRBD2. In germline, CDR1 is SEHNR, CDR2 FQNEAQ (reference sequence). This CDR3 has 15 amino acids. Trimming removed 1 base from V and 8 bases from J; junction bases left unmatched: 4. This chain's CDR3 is CASSLVLAGGHEQFF. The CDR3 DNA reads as TGTGCCAGCAGCTTAGTGCTAGCGGGAGGCCATGAGCAGTTCTTC.

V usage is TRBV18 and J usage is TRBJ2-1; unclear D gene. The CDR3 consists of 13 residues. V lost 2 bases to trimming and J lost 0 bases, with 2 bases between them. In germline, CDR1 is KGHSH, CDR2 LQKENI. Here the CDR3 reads CASSPSSYNEQFF. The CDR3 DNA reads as TGTGCCAGCTCACCAAGCTCCTACAATGAGCAGTTCTTC.

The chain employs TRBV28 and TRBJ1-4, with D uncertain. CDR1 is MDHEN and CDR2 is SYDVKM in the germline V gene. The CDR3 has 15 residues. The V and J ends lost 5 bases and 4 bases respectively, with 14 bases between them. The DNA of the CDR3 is TGTGCCAGCAGTCCTTCGGCAGTGATTAATGAAAAACTGTTTTTT. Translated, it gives CASSPSAVINEKLFF.

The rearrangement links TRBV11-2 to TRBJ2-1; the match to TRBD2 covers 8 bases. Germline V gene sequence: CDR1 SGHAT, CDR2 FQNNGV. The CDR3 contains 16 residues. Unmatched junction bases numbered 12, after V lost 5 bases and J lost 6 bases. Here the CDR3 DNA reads TGTGCCAGCAGCCCTCAAGCCCCGGGACTAGGCAATGAGCAGTTCTTC. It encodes CASSPQAPGLGNEQFF. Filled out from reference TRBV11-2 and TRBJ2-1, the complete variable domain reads EAGVAQSPRYKIIEKRQSVAFWCNPISGHATLYWYQQILGQGPKLLIQFQNNGVVDDSQLPKDRFSAERLKGVDSTLKIQPAKLEDSAVYLCASSPQAPGLGNEQFFGPGTRLTVL.

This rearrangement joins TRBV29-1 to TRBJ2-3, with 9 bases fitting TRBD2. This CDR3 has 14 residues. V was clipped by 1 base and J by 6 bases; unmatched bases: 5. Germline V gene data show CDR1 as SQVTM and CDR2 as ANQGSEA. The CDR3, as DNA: TGCAGCGTTGAAGGTGGGGCGGGAGGGGATACGCAGTATTTT. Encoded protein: CSVEGGAGGDTQYF.

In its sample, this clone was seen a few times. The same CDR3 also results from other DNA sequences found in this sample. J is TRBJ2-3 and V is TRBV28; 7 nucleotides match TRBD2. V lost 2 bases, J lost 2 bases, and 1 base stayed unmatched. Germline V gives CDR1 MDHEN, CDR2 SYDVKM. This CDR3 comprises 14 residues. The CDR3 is CASSLAGATDTQYF. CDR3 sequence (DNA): TGTGCCAGCAGTTTAGCGGGAGCCACAGATACGCAGTATTTT.

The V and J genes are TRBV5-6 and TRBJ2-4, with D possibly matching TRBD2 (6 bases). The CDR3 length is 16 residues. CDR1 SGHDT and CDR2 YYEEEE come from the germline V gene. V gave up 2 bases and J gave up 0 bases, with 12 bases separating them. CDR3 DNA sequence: TGTGCCAGCAGCTTAGCCGGGGGTTTAGCCAAAAACATTCAGTACTTC. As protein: CASSLAGGLAKNIQYF.

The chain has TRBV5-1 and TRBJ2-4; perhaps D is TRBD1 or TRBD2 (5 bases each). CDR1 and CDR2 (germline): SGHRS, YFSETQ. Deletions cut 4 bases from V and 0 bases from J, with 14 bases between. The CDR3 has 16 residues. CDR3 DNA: TGCGCCAGCAGCCCGGGGCCGGCTGTAGCCAAAAACATTCAGTACTTC. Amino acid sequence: CASSPGPAVAKNIQYF. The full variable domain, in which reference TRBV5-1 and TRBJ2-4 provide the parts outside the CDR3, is KAGVTQTPRYLIKTRGQQVTLSCSPISGHRSVSWYQQTPGQGLQFLFEYFSETQRNKGNFPGRFSGRQFSNSRSEMNVSTLELGDSALYLCASSPGPAVAKNIQYFGAGTRLSVL.

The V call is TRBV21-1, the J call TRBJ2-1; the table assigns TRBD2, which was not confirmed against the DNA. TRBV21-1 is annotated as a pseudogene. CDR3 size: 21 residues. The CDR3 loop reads CASSQRTTWTSGRSSYNEQFF. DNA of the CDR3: TGTGCCAGCAGCCAAAGAACCACCTGGACTAGCGGGAGGAGCTCCTACAATGAGCAGTTCTTC.

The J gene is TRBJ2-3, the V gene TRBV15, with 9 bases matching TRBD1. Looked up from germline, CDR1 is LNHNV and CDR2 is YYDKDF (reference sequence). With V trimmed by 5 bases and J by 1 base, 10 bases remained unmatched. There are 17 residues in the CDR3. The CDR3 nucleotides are TGTGCCACCAGCGGTGGGGACAGGGAAAAGGGCACAGATACGCAGTATTTT. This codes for CATSGGDREKGTDTQYF.

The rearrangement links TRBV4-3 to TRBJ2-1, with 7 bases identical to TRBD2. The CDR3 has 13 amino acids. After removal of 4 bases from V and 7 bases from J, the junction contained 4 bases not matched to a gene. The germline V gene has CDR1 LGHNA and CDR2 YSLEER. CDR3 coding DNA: TGCGCCAGCAGCCTCCGGGACTATAATGAGCAGTTCTTC. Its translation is CASSLRDYNEQFF.

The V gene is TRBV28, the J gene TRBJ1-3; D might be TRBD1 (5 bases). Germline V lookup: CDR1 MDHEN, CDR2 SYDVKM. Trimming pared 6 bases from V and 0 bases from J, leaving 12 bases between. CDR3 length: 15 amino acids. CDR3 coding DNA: TGTGCCAGCAGCCGGGACGTCAGCTCTGGAAACACCATATATTTT. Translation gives CASSRDVSSGNTIYF.

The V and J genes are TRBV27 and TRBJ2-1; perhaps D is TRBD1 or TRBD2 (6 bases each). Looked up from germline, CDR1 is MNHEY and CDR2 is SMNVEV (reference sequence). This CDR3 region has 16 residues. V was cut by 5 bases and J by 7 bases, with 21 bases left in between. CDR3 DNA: TGTGCCAGCAGTCCACTTTTCAGGGGAGGTGGAAATGAGCAGTTCTTC. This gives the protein CASSPLFRGGGNEQFF.

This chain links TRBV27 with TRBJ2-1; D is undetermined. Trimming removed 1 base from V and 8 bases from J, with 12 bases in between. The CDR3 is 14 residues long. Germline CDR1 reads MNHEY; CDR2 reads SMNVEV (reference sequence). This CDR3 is CASSLYLPLDEQFF. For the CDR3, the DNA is TGTGCCAGCAGTTTATATCTCCCGCTTGATGAGCAGTTCTTC.